The rows below give T cell receptor beta chains drawn from one sample of a study of shared clonotypes between healthy human individuals. The protocol was immunoSEQ multiplex PCR, while the TCRdb copy is restricted to in-frame clones and leaves out a portion. The repertoire includes over 400,000 clones, approximately 80% of them detected once, and around 12% sits in the top ten. The sample comprised PBMCs. The source of these receptors is a woman between 40 and 55 years old in good health. Some clones in this sample may be carry-over from other donors' samples. Each CDR3 is given with its conserved first and last residue. Fields, in order: V gene, D gene, J gene, CDR3 length, clone size, CDR3 protein, CDR3 DNA. A D gene is named only where the DNA matches it firmly. The size entry is marked missing in some rows and otherwise reads once, few, many or a size class.

V gene: TRBV7-9; D gene: TRBD2; J gene: TRBJ2-1; CDR3 length: 19; clone size: .; CDR3 protein: CASSRIGGWGLATYNEQFF; CDR3 DNA: TGTGCCAGCAGCCGAATAGGGGGTTGGGGACTAGCGACCTACAATGAGCAGTTCTTC
V gene: TRBV28; D gene: TRBD1; J gene: TRBJ2-1; CDR3 length: 12; clone size: .; CDR3 protein: CASGTVYNEQFF; CDR3 DNA: TGTGCCAGCGGGACAGTCTACAATGAGCAGTTCTTC
V gene: TRBV6-5; D gene: .; J gene: TRBJ1-2; CDR3 length: 13; clone size: .; CDR3 protein: CASSPREDYGYTF; CDR3 DNA: TGTGCCAGCAGCCCCAGGGAGGACTATGGCTACACCTTC
V gene: TRBV6-1; D gene: .; J gene: TRBJ1-1; CDR3 length: 14; clone size: .; CDR3 protein: CASSEVSGEGKGFF; CDR3 DNA: TGTGCCAGCAGTGAAGTGTCAGGGGAGGGAAAAGGTTTCTTT
V gene: TRBV4-1; D gene: .; J gene: TRBJ1-2; CDR3 length: 14; clone size: medium-sized; CDR3 protein: CASSQDRVGYGYTF; CDR3 DNA: TGCGCCAGCAGCCAAGACAGGGTGGGCTATGGCTACACCTTC
V gene: TRBV28; D gene: TRBD1; J gene: TRBJ1-5; CDR3 length: 15; clone size: .; CDR3 protein: CASSPGTGRYQPQHF; CDR3 DNA: TGTGCCAGCAGCCCTGGGACAGGGAGATATCAGCCCCAGCATTTT
V gene: TRBV11-2; D gene: TRBD2; J gene: TRBJ2-1; CDR3 length: 16; clone size: .; CDR3 protein: CASSLLRGRTTPKQFF; CDR3 DNA: TGTGCCAGCAGCTTGCTCCGCGGGAGGACTACTCCTAAGCAGTTCTTC
V gene: TRBV5-1; D gene: TRBD1; J gene: TRBJ2-1; CDR3 length: 18; clone size: .; CDR3 protein: CASTLGGLTGGMYNEQFF; CDR3 DNA: TGCGCCAGCACCCTTGGGGGACTAACAGGGGGCATGTACAATGAGCAGTTCTTC
V gene: TRBV30; D gene: TRBD1; J gene: TRBJ1-5; CDR3 length: 14; clone size: .; CDR3 protein: CAWSPDRAPGAQHF; CDR3 DNA: TGTGCCTGGAGCCCTGACAGGGCACCAGGAGCCCAGCATTTT
V gene: TRBV6-5; D gene: .; J gene: TRBJ1-1; CDR3 length: 14; clone size: .; CDR3 protein: CASSYSGWGTEAFF; CDR3 DNA: TGTGCCAGCAGTTACTCGGGGTGGGGTACTGAAGCTTTCTTT
V gene: TRBV5-4; D gene: TRBD2; J gene: TRBJ2-7; CDR3 length: 15; clone size: .; CDR3 protein: CASSPPGTRSYEQYF; CDR3 DNA: TGTGCCAGCAGCCCCCCCGGGACTAGGAGCTACGAGCAGTACTTC
V gene: TRBV19; D gene: .; J gene: TRBJ1-1; CDR3 length: 17; clone size: .; CDR3 protein: CASSAMGDRRLNTEAFF; CDR3 DNA: TGTGCCAGTAGTGCCATGGGCGATAGAAGATTGAACACTGAAGCTTTCTTT
V gene: TRBV7-2; D gene: .; J gene: TRBJ2-7; CDR3 length: 15; clone size: .; CDR3 protein: CASSLDPGSSVEQYF; CDR3 DNA: TGTGCCAGCAGCTTAGATCCTGGGAGTTCTGTCGAGCAGTACTTC
V gene: TRBV9; D gene: TRBD2; J gene: TRBJ2-5; CDR3 length: 15; clone size: .; CDR3 protein: CASSVAGGPEETQYF; CDR3 DNA: TGTGCCAGCAGCGTAGCGGGAGGGCCTGAGGAGACCCAGTACTTC
V gene: TRBV7-2; D gene: TRBD1; J gene: TRBJ2-1; CDR3 length: 17; clone size: .; CDR3 protein: CASSLLGGQGAYNEQFF; CDR3 DNA: TGTGCCAGCAGCTTACTCGGCGGACAGGGGGCCTACAATGAGCAGTTCTTC
V gene: TRBV6-5; D gene: .; J gene: TRBJ1-2; CDR3 length: 13; clone size: .; CDR3 protein: CASSVSPNYGYTF; CDR3 DNA: TGTGCCAGCAGTGTCAGTCCTAACTATGGCTACACCTTC
V gene: TRBV4-1; D gene: .; J gene: TRBJ2-4; CDR3 length: 12; clone size: .; CDR3 protein: CASQGEVDIQYF; CDR3 DNA: TGCGCCAGCCAGGGGGAGGTAGACATTCAGTACTTC
V gene: TRBV7-9; D gene: .; J gene: TRBJ1-2; CDR3 length: 13; clone size: once; CDR3 protein: CASSLGGTYGYTF; CDR3 DNA: TGTGCCAGCAGCTTAGGCGGGACCTATGGCTACACCTTC
V gene: TRBV5-6; D gene: .; J gene: TRBJ2-6; CDR3 length: 16; clone size: once; CDR3 protein: CASSSLTGTGANVLTF; CDR3 DNA: TGTGCCAGCAGCTCCTTGACAGGCACTGGGGCCAACGTCCTGACTTTC
V gene: TRBV18; D gene: .; J gene: TRBJ2-1; CDR3 length: 14; clone size: .; CDR3 protein: CASSPELRGNEQFF; CDR3 DNA: TGTGCCAGCTCACCAGAGCTTAGGGGCAATGAGCAGTTCTTC
V gene: TRBV2; D gene: .; J gene: TRBJ2-2; CDR3 length: 17; clone size: .; CDR3 protein: CASSDPRNRVNTGELFF; CDR3 DNA: TGTGCCAGCAGCGACCCCCGGAACAGGGTGAACACCGGGGAGCTGTTTTTT
V gene: TRBV5-1; D gene: TRBD1; J gene: TRBJ2-7; CDR3 length: 14; clone size: .; CDR3 protein: CASSPGQGTHEQYF; CDR3 DNA: TGCGCCAGCAGCCCCGGACAGGGGACCCACGAGCAGTACTTC
V gene: TRBV5-4; D gene: .; J gene: TRBJ2-1; CDR3 length: 15; clone size: .; CDR3 protein: CASSPDFYSYNEQFF; CDR3 DNA: TGTGCCAGCAGCCCGGACTTCTACTCCTACAATGAGCAGTTCTTC
V gene: TRBV5-1; D gene: .; J gene: TRBJ1-5; CDR3 length: 13; clone size: few; CDR3 protein: CASSTVPSGAQHF; CDR3 DNA: TGCGCCAGCAGCACGGTCCCAAGCGGAGCCCAGCATTTT
V gene: TRBV7-2; D gene: .; J gene: TRBJ2-7; CDR3 length: 11; clone size: few; CDR3 protein: CASSLVHEQYF; CDR3 DNA: TGTGCCAGCAGCTTAGTCCACGAGCAGTACTTC
V gene: TRBV21-1; D gene: .; J gene: TRBJ2-2; CDR3 length: 13; clone size: .; CDR3 protein: CASSKTNTGELFF; CDR3 DNA: TGTGCCAGCAGCAAAACGAACACCGGGGAGCTGTTTTTT
V gene: TRBV4-2; D gene: .; J gene: TRBJ2-1; CDR3 length: 12; clone size: .; CDR3 protein: CASSQDGDEQFF; CDR3 DNA: TGTGCCAGCAGCCAAGATGGCGATGAGCAGTTCTTC
V gene: TRBV5-5; D gene: TRBD1; J gene: TRBJ2-2; CDR3 length: 16; clone size: .; CDR3 protein: CASSLAAGTGTGELFF; CDR3 DNA: TGTGCCAGCAGCTTGGCCGCCGGGACAGGGACCGGGGAGCTGTTTTTT
V gene: TRBV7-2; D gene: TRBD2; J gene: TRBJ2-1; CDR3 length: 15; clone size: few; CDR3 protein: CASSPGTRVGNEQFF; CDR3 DNA: TGTGCCAGCAGCCCCGGGACTAGGGTGGGCAATGAGCAGTTCTTC
V gene: TRBV18; D gene: TRBD1; J gene: TRBJ2-6; CDR3 length: 17; clone size: .; CDR3 protein: CASSSQGASSGANVLTF; CDR3 DNA: TGTGCCAGCTCATCACAGGGGGCAAGCTCTGGGGCCAACGTCCTGACTTTC
V gene: TRBV7-3; D gene: TRBD1; J gene: TRBJ1-1; CDR3 length: 14; clone size: .; CDR3 protein: CASSLTGYHTEAFF; CDR3 DNA: TGTGCCAGCAGCTTGACAGGGTACCACACTGAAGCTTTCTTT
V gene: TRBV7-2; D gene: .; J gene: TRBJ1-1; CDR3 length: 13; clone size: .; CDR3 protein: CASSLGGGLEAFF; CDR3 DNA: TGTGCCAGCAGCTTAGGGGGGGGCCTTGAAGCTTTCTTT
V gene: TRBV2; D gene: TRBD2; J gene: TRBJ2-3; CDR3 length: 14; clone size: few; CDR3 protein: CATGLRGGTDTQYF; CDR3 DNA: TGTGCCACGGGCCTCCGGGGAGGGACAGATACGCAGTATTTT
V gene: TRBV28; D gene: .; J gene: TRBJ2-2; CDR3 length: 13; clone size: .; CDR3 protein: CASLRGGSGELFF; CDR3 DNA: TGTGCCAGCCTCCGAGGGGGGAGCGGGGAGCTGTTTTTT
V gene: TRBV7-2; D gene: .; J gene: TRBJ1-1; CDR3 length: 13; clone size: few; CDR3 protein: CASSAGRDTEAFF; CDR3 DNA: TGTGCCAGCAGCGCAGGGCGGGACACTGAAGCTTTCTTT